The table lists the clone carrying this T cell receptor beta chain with a few counts. The antigen is not known. Germline CDR1 is MNHNS and CDR2 is SASEGT. V lost 6 bases and J 7 bases, leaving 8 bases between the germline ends. The CDR3 runs 11 residues. These data come from a study of T cells in Graves' hyperthyroidism and ophthalmopathy. Findings and limits, study-wide: Appearing also in blood were most of the thyroid clonotypes expanded above 0.001.

Uncontrolled infection, other autoimmune disease, pregnancy and lactation each barred patients from inclusion. Diagnoses used clinical symptoms, serum thyroxine and TRAb, thyroid ultrasound and orbital computed tomography. The authors obtained PBMCs from 7.5 to 10 ml of fresh peripheral blood. RNA transcripts served as the template for amplifying TCR beta CDR3 regions. During a first-round RT-PCR of the TCR CDR3, the HTBI primer set was used. Each CDR3 protein is one row after TCRdb ran MiXCR on the multiplex PCR reads. Of approximately 570,000 distinct CDR3 sequences detected, roughly 21% appear once; the ten largest clones hold roughly 47%.

The source material was blood. The sequence was obtained from a man aged 35-49 years with Graves' ophthalmopathy. V is TRBV6-1 and J is TRBJ2-3, with unresolved D. The CDR3 sequence: CASSLQNTQYF. As DNA, the CDR3 is TGTGCCAGCAGCCTTCAGAATACGCAGTATTTT.